Described below is a single TCR beta chain sequence and its context. The sample comes from a study of control samples from healthy donors and cancer patients. The repertoire was sequenced with immunoSEQ multiplex PCR; TCRdb's copy has only in-frame clones and lacks some. The sample includes around 140,000 clones, about 90% of them seen just once. Trimming took off 6 bases at V and 6 bases at J, with 12 bases between the two ends. The CDR3 has 12 residues. CDR1 is SNHLY, CDR2 FYNNEI, per germline. Sequenced input: PBMCs. V usage is TRBV2 and J usage is TRBJ2-7; TRBD2 is a possible D gene (6 bases). The clonotype comes from a man aged 50 to 59 with head and neck cancer. CDR3 in DNA: TGTGCCAGCAGGACTCCCGGGAGCGAGCAGTACTTC. Amino acids: CASRTPGSEQYF.